The text below deals with one T cell receptor (beta chain). Antigen: not known. This sample is drawn from a study of T cell responses to AZD1222 COVID-19 vaccine. Study-level points and caveats: No repertoire was sampled before or during the peak T cell response, only after it. There were mostly white British donors and more females than males, and clonal diversity was possibly underestimated. CD4 TCRs covered the whole spike, strongest at regions 160-218 and 743-854. Spike-specific TCR breadth and depth both grew after two AZD1222 doses.

The method was immunoSEQ multiplex PCR; TCRdb's version includes in-frame clones alone and lacks a portion of them. Of over 85,000 clones detected, 88% appear once; the ten largest clones hold roughly 1.6%. This clonotype originated in an adult in good health. The material was peripheral blood, obtained on day 0 of AZD1222 vaccination.

CDR3 region: CASRSGGSANYGYTF. The CDR3 bases are TGTGCCAGCAGATCCGGGGGGTCGGCTAACTATGGCTACACCTTC. The chain recombines TRBV6-5 with TRBJ1-2, with a weak D call TRBD1 (5 bases). CDR1 is MNHEY and CDR2 is SVGAGI in the germline V gene. The CDR3 runs 15 residues. V was cut by 6 bases and J by 0 bases, with 14 bases left in between.